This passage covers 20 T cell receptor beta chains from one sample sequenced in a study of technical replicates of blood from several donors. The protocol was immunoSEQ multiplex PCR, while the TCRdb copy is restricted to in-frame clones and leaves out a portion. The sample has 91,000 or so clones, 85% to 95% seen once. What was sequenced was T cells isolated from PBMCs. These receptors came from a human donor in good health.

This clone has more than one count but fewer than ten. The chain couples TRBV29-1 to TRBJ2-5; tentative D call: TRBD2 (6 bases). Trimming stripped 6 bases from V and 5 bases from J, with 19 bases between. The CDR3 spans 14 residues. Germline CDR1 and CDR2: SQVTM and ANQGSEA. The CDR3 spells CSVDHPLAWETQYF. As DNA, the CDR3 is TGCAGCGTCGACCACCCCCTAGCGTGGGAGACCCAGTACTTC.

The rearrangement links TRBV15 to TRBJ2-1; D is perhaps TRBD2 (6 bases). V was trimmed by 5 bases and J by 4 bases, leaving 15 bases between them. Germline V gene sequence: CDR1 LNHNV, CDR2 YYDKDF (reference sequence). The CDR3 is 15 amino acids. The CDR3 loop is CATSLVRGLYNEQFF. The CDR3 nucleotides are TGTGCCACCAGCCTGGTGAGGGGACTTTACAATGAGCAGTTCTTC.

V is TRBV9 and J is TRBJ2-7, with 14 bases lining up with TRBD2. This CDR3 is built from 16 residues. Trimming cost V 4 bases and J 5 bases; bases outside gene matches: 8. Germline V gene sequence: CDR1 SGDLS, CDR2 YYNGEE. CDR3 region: CASSFGLAGGLNEQYF. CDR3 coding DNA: TGTGCCAGCAGCTTCGGACTAGCGGGAGGTTTGAACGAGCAGTACTTC.

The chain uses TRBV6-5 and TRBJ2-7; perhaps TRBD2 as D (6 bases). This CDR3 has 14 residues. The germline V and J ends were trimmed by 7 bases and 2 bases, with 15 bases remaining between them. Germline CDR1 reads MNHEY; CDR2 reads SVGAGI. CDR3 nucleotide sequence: TGTGCCAGCAAAACCGGGACTGGGGCCTACGAGCAGTACTTC. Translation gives CASKTGTGAYEQYF.

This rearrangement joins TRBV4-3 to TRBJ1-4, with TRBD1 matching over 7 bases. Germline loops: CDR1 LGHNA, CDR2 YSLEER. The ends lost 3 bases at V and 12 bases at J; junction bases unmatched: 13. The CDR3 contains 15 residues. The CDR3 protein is CASSQDRTIAGQLFF. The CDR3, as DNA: TGCGCCAGCAGCCAGGACAGGACAATAGCCGGGCAACTGTTTTTT.

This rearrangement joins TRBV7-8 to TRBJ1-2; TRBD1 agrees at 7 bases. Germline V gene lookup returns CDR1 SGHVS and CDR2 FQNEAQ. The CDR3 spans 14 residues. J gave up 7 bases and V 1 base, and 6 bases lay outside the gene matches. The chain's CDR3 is CASSLGKTGTGYTF. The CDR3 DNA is TGTGCCAGCAGCTTAGGGAAGACAGGGACTGGCTACACCTTC.

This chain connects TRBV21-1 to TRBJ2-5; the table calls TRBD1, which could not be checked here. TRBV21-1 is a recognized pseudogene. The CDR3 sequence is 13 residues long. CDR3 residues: CASSKQGKGTQYF. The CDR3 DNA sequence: TGTGCCAGCAGCAAACAGGGAAAAGGGACCCAGTACTTC.

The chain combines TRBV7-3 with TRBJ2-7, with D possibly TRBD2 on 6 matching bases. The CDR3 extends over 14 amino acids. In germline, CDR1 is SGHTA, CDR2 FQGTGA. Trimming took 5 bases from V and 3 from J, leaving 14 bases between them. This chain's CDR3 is CASSPRAGNYEQYF. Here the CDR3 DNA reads TGTGCCAGCAGCCCCAGAGCGGGCAACTACGAGCAGTACTTC.

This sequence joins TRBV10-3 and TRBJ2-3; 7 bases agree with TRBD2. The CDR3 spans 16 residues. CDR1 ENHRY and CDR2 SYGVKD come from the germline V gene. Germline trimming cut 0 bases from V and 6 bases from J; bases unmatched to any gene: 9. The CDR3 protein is CAISESLAGPLDTQYF. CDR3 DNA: TGTGCCATCAGTGAGTCTTTAGCGGGTCCATTGGATACGCAGTATTTT.

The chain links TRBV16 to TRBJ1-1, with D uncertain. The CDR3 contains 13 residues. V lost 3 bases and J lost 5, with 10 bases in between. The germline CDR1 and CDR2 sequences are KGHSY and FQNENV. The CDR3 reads CASSQGRGTEAFF. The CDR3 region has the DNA TGTGCCAGCAGCCAGGGGAGAGGGACTGAAGCTTTCTTT.

The CDR3 protein is CASSFRGGTKTEAFF. For the CDR3, the DNA is TGTGCCAGCAGCTTTAGGGGAGGGACAAAAACTGAAGCTTTCTTT. The chain employs TRBV5-8 and TRBJ1-1; perhaps TRBD1 as D (6 bases). Germline CDR1 and CDR2: SGHTS and YDEGEE. The CDR3 is 15 residues long. V was pared by 2 bases and J by 5 bases, with 16 bases between.

This CDR3 reads CASSFTGGEETQYF. The CDR3 DNA follows: TGTGCCAGCAGCTTCACAGGGGGCGAGGAGACCCAGTACTTC. The chain employs TRBV11-2 and TRBJ2-5; 9 nucleotides align to TRBD1. Looked up from germline, CDR1 is SGHAT and CDR2 is FQNNGV. CDR3 length: 14 residues. V dropped 3 bases and J dropped 5; count of bases not matched to a gene: 4. Full variable domain (rest looked up from reference TRBV11-2 and TRBJ2-5): EAGVAQSPRYKIIEKRQSVAFWCNPISGHATLYWYQQILGQGPKLLIQFQNNGVVDDSQLPKDRFSAERLKGVDSTLKIQPAKLEDSAVYLCASSFTGGEETQYFGPGTRLLVL.

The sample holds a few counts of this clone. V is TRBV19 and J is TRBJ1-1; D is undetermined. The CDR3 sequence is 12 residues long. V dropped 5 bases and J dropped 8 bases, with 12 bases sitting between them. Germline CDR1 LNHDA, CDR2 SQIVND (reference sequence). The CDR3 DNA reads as TGTGCCAGTAGTCAACGGGGTTACGAAGCTTTCTTT. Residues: CASSQRGYEAFF.

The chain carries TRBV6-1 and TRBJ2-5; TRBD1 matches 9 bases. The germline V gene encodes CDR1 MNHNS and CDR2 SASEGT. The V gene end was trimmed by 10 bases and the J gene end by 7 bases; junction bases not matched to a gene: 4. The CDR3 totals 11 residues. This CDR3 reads CAIGTGWTQYF. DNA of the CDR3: TGTGCCATAGGGACAGGGTGGACCCAGTACTTC.

CDR3 protein: CASSLRLAGFGDTQYF. As DNA, the CDR3 is TGTGCCAGCAGCCTAAGACTAGCGGGATTCGGAGATACGCAGTATTTT. This rearrangement joins TRBV11-1 to TRBJ2-3; 11 nucleotides align to TRBD2. The CDR3 covers 16 residues. Trimming took 5 bases from V and 5 from J; bases not matched to a gene: 9. Germline lookup yields CDR1 SGHAT and CDR2 FQDESV (reference sequence).

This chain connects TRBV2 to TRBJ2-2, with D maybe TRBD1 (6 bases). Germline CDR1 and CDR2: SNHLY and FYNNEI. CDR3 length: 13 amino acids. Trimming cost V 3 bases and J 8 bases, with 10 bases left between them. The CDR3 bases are TGTGCCAGCAGTGAGTCAGGGGAAGGGGAGCTGTTTTTT. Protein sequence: CASSESGEGELFF. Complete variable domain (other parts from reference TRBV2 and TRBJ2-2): EPEVTQTPSHQVTQMGQEVILRCVPISNHLYFYWYRQILGQKVEFLVSFYNNEISEKSEIFDDQFSVERPDGSNFTLKIRSTKLEDSAMYFCASSESGEGELFFGEGSRLTVL.

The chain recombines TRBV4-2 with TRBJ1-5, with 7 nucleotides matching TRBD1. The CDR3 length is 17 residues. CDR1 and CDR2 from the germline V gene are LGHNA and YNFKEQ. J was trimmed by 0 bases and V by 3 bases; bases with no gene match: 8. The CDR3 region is CASSHSTGAYSNQPQHF. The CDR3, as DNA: TGTGCCAGCAGCCACAGCACAGGGGCCTATAGCAATCAGCCCCAGCATTTT.

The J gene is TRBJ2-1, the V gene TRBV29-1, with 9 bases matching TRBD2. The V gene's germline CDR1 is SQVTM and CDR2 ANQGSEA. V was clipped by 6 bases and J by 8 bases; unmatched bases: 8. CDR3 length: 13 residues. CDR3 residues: CSVEWREGYEQFF. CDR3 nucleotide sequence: TGCAGCGTCGAATGGCGGGAGGGATATGAGCAGTTCTTC.

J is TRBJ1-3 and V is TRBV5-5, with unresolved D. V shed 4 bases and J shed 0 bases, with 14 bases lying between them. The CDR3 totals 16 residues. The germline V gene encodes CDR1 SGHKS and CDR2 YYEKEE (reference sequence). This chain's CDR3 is CASSVDGTFSGNTIYF. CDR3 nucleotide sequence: TGTGCCAGCAGCGTGGACGGTACTTTCTCTGGAAACACCATATATTTT.

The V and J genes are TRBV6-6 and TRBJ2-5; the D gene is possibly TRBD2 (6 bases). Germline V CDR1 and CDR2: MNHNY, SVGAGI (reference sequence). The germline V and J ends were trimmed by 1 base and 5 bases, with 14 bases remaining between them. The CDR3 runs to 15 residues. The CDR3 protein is CASSYLRLGDETQYF. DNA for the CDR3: TGTGCCAGCAGTTACTTGAGACTAGGGGATGAGACCCAGTACTTC.